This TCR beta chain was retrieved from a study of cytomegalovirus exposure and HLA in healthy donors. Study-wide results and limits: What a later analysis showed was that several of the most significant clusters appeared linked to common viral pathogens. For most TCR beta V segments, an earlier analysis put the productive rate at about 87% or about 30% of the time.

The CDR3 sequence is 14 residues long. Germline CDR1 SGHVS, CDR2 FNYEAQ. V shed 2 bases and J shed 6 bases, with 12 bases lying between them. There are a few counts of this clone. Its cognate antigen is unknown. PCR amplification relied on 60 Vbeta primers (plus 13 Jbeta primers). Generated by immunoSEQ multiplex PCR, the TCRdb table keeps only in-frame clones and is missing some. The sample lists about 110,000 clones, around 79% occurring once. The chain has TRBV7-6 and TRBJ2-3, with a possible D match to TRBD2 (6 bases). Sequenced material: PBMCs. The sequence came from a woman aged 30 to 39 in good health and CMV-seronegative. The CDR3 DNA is TGTGCCAGCAGCTTAATGGGGAGGTCCGATACGCAGTATTTT. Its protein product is CASSLMGRSDTQYF. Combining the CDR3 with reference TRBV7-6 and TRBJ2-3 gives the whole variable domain GAGVSQSPRYKVTKRGQDVALRCDPISGHVSLYWYRQALGQGPEFLTYFNYEAQQDKSGLPNDRFSAERPEGSISTLTIQRTEQRDSAMYRCASSLMGRSDTQYFGPGTRLTVL.